The TCR beta chain under discussion was sequenced for a study of long-term antiretroviral therapy in people with HIV. Study details: A decade or so separates the oldest specimens from the later 2015 immediate-ART recommendation. Notes on the study in general: Pre-ART expanded clones dominated the repertoire at every time point.

Remarks on this clone: Its target is not known.

CDR3 length: 15 amino acids. Germline V gene lookup returns CDR1 SGHRS and CDR2 YFSETQ. Deletions cut 0 bases from V and 1 base from J, with 11 bases between. The libraries were made with immunoSEQ v3.0 at survey level. Sequencing aimed at roughly 40,000-55,000 T-cell genomes per sample. Produced via immunoSEQ multiplex PCR; TCRdb's table is partial and in-frame only. The sample includes around 29,000 clones, around 90% seen only once; the top ten take 10% to 15%. The material sequenced was unsorted PBMCs, taken 1.1 years after starting antiretroviral therapy. The rearrangement links TRBV5-1 to TRBJ2-7, with D tentatively TRBD1 (5 bases). This TCR derives from a man between 18 and 29 years old with HIV. CDR3 coding DNA: TGCGCCAGCAGCTTGGTATGGCAGGGTTCCTACGAGCAGTACTTC. It encodes CASSLVWQGSYEQYF.